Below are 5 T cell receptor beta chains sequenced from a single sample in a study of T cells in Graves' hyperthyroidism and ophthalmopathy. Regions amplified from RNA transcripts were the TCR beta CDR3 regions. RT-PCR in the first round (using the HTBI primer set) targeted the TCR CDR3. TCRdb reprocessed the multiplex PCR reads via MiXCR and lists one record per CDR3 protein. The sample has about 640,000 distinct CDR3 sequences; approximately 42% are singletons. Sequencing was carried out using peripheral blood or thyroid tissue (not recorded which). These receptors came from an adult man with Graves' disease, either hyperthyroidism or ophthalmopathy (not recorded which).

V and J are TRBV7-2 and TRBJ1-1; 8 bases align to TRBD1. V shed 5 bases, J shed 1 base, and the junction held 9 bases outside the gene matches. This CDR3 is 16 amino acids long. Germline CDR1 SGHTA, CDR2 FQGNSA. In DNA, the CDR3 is TGTGCCAGCAGCCGCGGACAGGGCTTCACGAACACTGAAGCTTTCTTT. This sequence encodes CASSRGQGFTNTEAFF.

The CDR3 region has the DNA TGTGCCAGCAGTGAATCTTGGGGGACAGGCCCATTACCCCTCCACTTT. It encodes CASSESWGTGPLPLHF. This chain joins TRBV25-1 and TRBJ1-6, with TRBD1 matching 8 bases. The V gene end was trimmed by 1 base and the J gene end by 12 bases; junction bases not matched to a gene: 11. The CDR3 spans 16 residues. Looked up from germline, CDR1 is MGHDK and CDR2 is SYGVNS.

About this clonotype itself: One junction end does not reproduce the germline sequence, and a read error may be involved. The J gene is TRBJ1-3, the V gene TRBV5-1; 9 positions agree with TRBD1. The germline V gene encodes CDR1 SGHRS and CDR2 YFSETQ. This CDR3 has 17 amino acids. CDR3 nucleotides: TGTGCCAGCAGCTTTCAGACAGGGGGAAGCTCTGGAAACACCATATATTTT. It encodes CASSFQTGGSSGNTIYF. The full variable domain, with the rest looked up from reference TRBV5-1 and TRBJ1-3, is KAGVTQTPRYLIKTRGQQVTLSCSPISGHRSVSWYQQTPGQGLQFLFEYFSETQRNKGNFPGRFSGRQFSNSRSEMNVSTLELGDSALYLCASSFQTGGSSGNTIYFGEGSWLTVV.

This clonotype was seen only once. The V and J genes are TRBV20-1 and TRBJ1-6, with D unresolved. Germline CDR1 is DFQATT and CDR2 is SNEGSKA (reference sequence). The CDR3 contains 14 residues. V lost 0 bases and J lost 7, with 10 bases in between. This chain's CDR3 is CSARDSGKNSPLHF. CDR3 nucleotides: TGCAGTGCTAGAGATAGCGGAAAGAATTCACCCCTCCACTTT.

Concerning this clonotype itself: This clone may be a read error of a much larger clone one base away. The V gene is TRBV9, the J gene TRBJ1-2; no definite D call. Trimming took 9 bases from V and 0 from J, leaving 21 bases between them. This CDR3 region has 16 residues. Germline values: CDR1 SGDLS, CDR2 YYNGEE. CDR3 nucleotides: TGTGCCATCAGTGATGGACGGGGAGCAGCTAACTATGGCTACACCTTC. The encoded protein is CAISDGRGAANYGYTF.